The sequence of this TCR beta chain was determined in a study of cytomegalovirus exposure and HLA in healthy donors. Germline lookup yields CDR1 MNHEY and CDR2 SVGAGI. This CDR3 has 15 residues. V was clipped by 6 bases and J by 4 bases; unmatched bases: 7. This clone was found once. PCR used 60 Vbeta primers and 13 Jbeta primers. Assay: immunoSEQ multiplex PCR; the TCRdb copy retains only in-frame clones and omits some. The sample lists 150,000 to 200,000 clones, 75% to 85% occurring once. Sequencing input: PBMCs. The receptor comes from a woman aged 45 to 65 in good health and CMV-seronegative. The chain has TRBV6-5 and TRBJ1-3; TRBD1 matches 9 bases. This chain's CDR3 is CASSVGTGSGNTIYF. In nucleotides, the CDR3 is TGTGCCAGCAGCGTAGGGACAGGGAGCGGAAACACCATATATTTT.